The 20 T cell receptor beta chains below come from one sample, sequenced in a study of T cells after yellow fever vaccination. TCRdb processed the 5' RACE reads anew with MiXCR; each CDR3 protein has one entry. The sample carries about 240,000 distinct CDR3 sequences, roughly 3.7% recorded once. The sample here was PBMCs, taken 15 days after the yellow fever booster vaccination. These TCRs come from a young man who received the YFV17D yellow fever vaccine.

This clonotype was counted at least ten times. The rearrangement joins TRBV6-5 to TRBJ1-1, with 7 bases that match TRBD1. This CDR3 is built from 14 residues. Germline CDR1 MNHEY, CDR2 SVGAGI. The ends lost 9 bases at V and 1 base at J; junction bases unmatched: 8. CDR3 nucleotides: TGTGCCAGGGTGCCCCGGGACAGGAACACTGAAGCTTTCTTT. Amino acid sequence: CARVPRDRNTEAFF.

This clonotype has ten or more counts. The genes are TRBV7-3 and TRBJ2-3, with TRBD2 matching 12 bases. There are 15 residues in the CDR3. With V trimmed by 2 bases and J by 6 bases, 3 bases remained unmatched. Per the germline V gene, CDR1 is SGHTA and CDR2 is FQGTGA. The CDR3 DNA is TGTGCCAGCAGCTTACTAGCGGGGGGGATGGATACGCAGTATTTT. Its protein is CASSLLAGGMDTQYF.

In this sample, this clonotype turned up many times. V usage is TRBV6-5 and J usage is TRBJ2-3; TRBD2 might be the D (7 bases). Per germline, CDR1 MNHEY and CDR2 SVGAGI. The CDR3 totals 16 residues. V gave up 0 bases and J gave up 4 bases, with 14 bases separating them. The CDR3 sequence: CASSYSGGPGSDTQYF. The CDR3 nucleotides read TGTGCCAGCAGTTACTCGGGGGGGCCTGGGTCAGATACGCAGTATTTT.

The sample holds many counts of this clonotype. The chain joins TRBV6-1 to TRBJ2-4; possible D gene TRBD2, 5 bases. CDR3 size: 16 residues. The V and J ends lost 3 bases and 0 bases respectively, with 12 bases between them. Germline CDR1 is MNHNS and CDR2 is SASEGT. CDR3 amino acids: CASSDYLGVAKNIQYF. CDR3 sequence (DNA): TGTGCCAGCAGTGACTACCTGGGAGTAGCCAAAAACATTCAGTACTTC.

This clonotype was seen repeatedly, ten times or more. J is TRBJ2-2 and V is TRBV7-2; TRBD1 or TRBD2 may be the D gene (5 bases each). Looked up from germline, CDR1 is SGHTA and CDR2 is FQGNSA. This CDR3 region has 19 residues. Trimming pared 4 bases from V and 6 bases from J, leaving 27 bases between. CDR3 sequence: CASSSFPGRLSERSGELFF. CDR3 sequence (DNA): TGTGCCAGCAGCTCGTTCCCGGGACGGCTATCGGAACGGTCCGGGGAGCTGTTTTTT.

This clonotype was counted at least ten times. V gene TRBV27 combines with J gene TRBJ1-6, with unresolved D. CDR1 and CDR2 (germline): MNHEY, SMNVEV (reference sequence). This CDR3 spans 15 amino acids. V was pared by 0 bases and J by 6 bases, with 9 bases between. The CDR3 is CASSLSMGFNSPLHF. CDR3 bases: TGTGCCAGCAGTTTATCGATGGGGTTTAATTCACCCCTCCACTTT.

This clonotype was recorded at least ten times. V and J are TRBV10-3 and TRBJ1-1; the D gene is possibly TRBD1 (5 bases). The CDR3 contains 13 residues. V was shortened by 2 bases and J by 4 bases, with 8 bases between the two germline ends. Germline V gene data show CDR1 as ENHRY and CDR2 as SYGVKD. For the CDR3, the DNA is TGTGCCATCAGTGAGCAGGGCGGCACTGAAGCTTTCTTT. It yields the protein CAISEQGGTEAFF.

This clonotype was seen at least ten times. The chain combines TRBV20-1 with TRBJ2-2; 13 bases map to TRBD2. The germline V gene encodes CDR1 DFQATT and CDR2 SNEGSKA (reference sequence). The trim removed 0 bases at V and 3 bases at J, leaving 1 base unmatched. There are 16 residues in the CDR3. For the CDR3, the DNA is TGCAGTGCTAGAGATGGACTAGCGGGGGACACCGGGGAGCTGTTTTTT. Its protein is CSARDGLAGDTGELFF.

This clonotype has a count of ten or more. The chain carries TRBV18 and TRBJ2-3; D is undetermined. The CDR3 length is 12 residues. Trimming pared 6 bases from V and 4 bases from J, leaving 8 bases between. CDR1 and CDR2 from the germline V gene are KGHSH and LQKENI. The CDR3 nucleotides are TGTGCCAGCTCCAACGGTCCAGATACGCAGTATTTT. It specifies CASSNGPDTQYF.

At least ten counts were recorded for this clonotype. The chain carries TRBV5-1 and TRBJ2-7; 14 nucleotides match TRBD2. The CDR3 is 19 amino acids. Germline V lookup: CDR1 SGHRS, CDR2 YFSETQ. The ends lost 4 bases at V and 0 bases at J; junction bases unmatched: 12. CDR3 in DNA: TGCGCCAGCAGCGGACCGGGACTAGCGGGGGCCAGCCCCTCCTACGAGCAGTACGTC. It is translated as CASSGPGLAGASPSYEQYV.

Many counts were recorded for this clonotype. The chain employs TRBV6-5 and TRBJ1-1; tentatively, D is TRBD1 (5 bases). CDR1 is MNHEY and CDR2 is SVGAGI in the germline V gene. This CDR3 comprises 18 residues. V was shortened by 3 bases and J by 0 bases, with 20 bases between the two germline ends. Written as DNA, the CDR3 is TGTGCCAGCAGTTATCGGTCTTGGGGGAACCTCATGAACACTGAAGCTTTCTTT. Encoded protein: CASSYRSWGNLMNTEAFF.

This clonotype was counted at least ten times. The chain has TRBV23-1 and TRBJ2-3; 10 nucleotides match TRBD1. TRBV23-1 is placed among ORFs of uncertain function. The CDR3 consists of 17 residues. Trimming took 2 bases from V and 6 from J; bases not matched to a gene: 11. CDR3 region: CASSQEPGQGRGDTQYF. CDR3 coding DNA: TGCGCCAGCAGTCAAGAACCGGGACAGGGGAGAGGGGATACGCAGTATTTT.

At least ten counts were recorded for this clonotype. The chain is built from TRBV5-1 and TRBJ2-3; either TRBD1 or TRBD2 may fit D (6 bases each). Trimming shortened V by 0 bases and J by 2 bases, and 13 bases separated the two germline ends. The CDR3 covers 16 residues. CDR1 is SGHRS and CDR2 is YFSETQ in the germline V gene. CDR3 loop: CASSLVGGRFTDTQYF. DNA of the CDR3: TGCGCCAGCAGCTTGGTAGGGGGGAGATTCACAGATACGCAGTATTTT.

This clonotype was counted a few times. The chain has TRBV6-1 and TRBJ1-2; D remains unclear. Germline-derived CDR1 and CDR2 are MNHNS and SASEGT. The CDR3 loop spans 11 amino acids. Trimming took 6 bases from V and 3 from J, leaving 5 bases between them. The CDR3 DNA reads as TGTGCCAGCAGGAAGGACTATGGCTACACCTTC. This codes for CASRKDYGYTF.

This clonotype was picked up a small number of times. The chain is built from TRBV19 and TRBJ1-5, with 12 bases that match TRBD1. Germline V CDR1 and CDR2: LNHDA, SQIVND (reference sequence). The V segment lost 6 bases and the J segment 6 bases; nucleotides outside the gene matches: 3. The CDR3 consists of 14 residues. CDR3: CASSGTGGLQPQHF. The CDR3 DNA sequence: TGTGCCAGTAGCGGGACAGGGGGCCTTCAGCCCCAGCATTTT.

This clonotype was picked up many times. The V call is TRBV5-4, the J call TRBJ1-1; no firm D call. V was clipped by 1 base and J by 0 bases, with 10 bases between them. Per germline, CDR1 SGHNT and CDR2 YYREEE (reference sequence). The CDR3 consists of 15 residues. CDR3 nucleotides: TGTGCCAGCAGCTTGTTGGGCGCTATGAACACTGAAGCTTTCTTT. Its translation is CASSLLGAMNTEAFF.

This clonotype appeared a few times. The J gene is TRBJ1-4, the V gene TRBV7-2; D is perhaps TRBD1 (6 bases). V was clipped by 5 bases and J by 8 bases, with 18 bases between them. The germline V gene has CDR1 SGHTA and CDR2 FQGNSA. The CDR3 sequence is 15 residues long. CDR3 protein: CASSAGTRSREKLFF. The CDR3 DNA reads TGTGCCAGCAGCGCCGGGACACGGTCTCGGGAAAAACTGTTTTTT.

This clonotype showed up many times. This rearrangement joins TRBV29-1 to TRBJ2-5; 13 bases are a match to TRBD2. The CDR3 is 14 amino acids. Germline V gene data show CDR1 as SQVTM and CDR2 as ANQGSEA. The junction had 7 bases not matched to a gene; V was cut back by 7 bases and J by 5 bases. CDR3 residues: CSATSTSGGETQYF. DNA of the CDR3: TGCAGCGCGACCTCGACTAGCGGGGGGGAGACCCAGTACTTC.

A word on this clonotype: A much larger clone differs from this one at a single base, so this may be a read error. The rearrangement uses TRBV12-3 or TRBV12-4 and TRBJ2-2, with 14 bases lining up with TRBD2. There are 16 residues in the CDR3. CDR3 coding DNA: TGTCCCAGCAGTACCGGGACTAGCGGGGGATCCGGGGAGCTGTTTTTT. Translating gives CPSSTGTSGGSGELFF.

This clonotype was observed at least ten times. This chain connects TRBV6-5 to TRBJ1-3, with 7 positions matching TRBD1. Losses at the gene ends were 0 bases for V and 8 bases for J; bases not matched to a gene: 4. The germline gives CDR1 MNHEY, CDR2 SVGAGI. This CDR3 is 14 amino acids long. The CDR3 DNA sequence: TGTGCCAGCAGTTACTCAACAGGGGAACACACCATATATTTT. Protein: CASSYSTGEHTIYF.